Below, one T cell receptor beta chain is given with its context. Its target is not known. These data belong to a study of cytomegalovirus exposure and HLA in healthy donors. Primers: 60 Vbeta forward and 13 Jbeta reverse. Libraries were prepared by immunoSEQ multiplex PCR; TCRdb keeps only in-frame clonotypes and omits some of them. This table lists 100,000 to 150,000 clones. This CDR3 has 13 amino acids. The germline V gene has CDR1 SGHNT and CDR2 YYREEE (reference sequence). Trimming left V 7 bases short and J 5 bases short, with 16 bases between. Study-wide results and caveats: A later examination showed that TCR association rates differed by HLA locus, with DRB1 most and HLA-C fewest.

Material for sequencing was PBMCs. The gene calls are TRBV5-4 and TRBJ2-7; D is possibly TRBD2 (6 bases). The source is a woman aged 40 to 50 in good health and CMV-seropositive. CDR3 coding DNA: TGTGCCAGCGAAAAGCCGGGGGTAAACGAGCAGTACTTC. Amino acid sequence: CASEKPGVNEQYF.